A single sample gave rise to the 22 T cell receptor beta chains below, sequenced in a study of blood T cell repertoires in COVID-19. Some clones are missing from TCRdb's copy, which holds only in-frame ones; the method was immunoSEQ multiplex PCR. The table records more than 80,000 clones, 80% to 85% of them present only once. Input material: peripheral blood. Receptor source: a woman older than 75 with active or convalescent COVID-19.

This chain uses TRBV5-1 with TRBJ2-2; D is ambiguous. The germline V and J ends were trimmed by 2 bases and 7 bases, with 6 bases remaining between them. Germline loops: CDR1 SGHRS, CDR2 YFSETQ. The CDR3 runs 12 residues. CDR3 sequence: CASSLANGELFF. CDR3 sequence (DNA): TGCGCCAGCAGCTTAGCTAACGGGGAGCTGTTTTTT.

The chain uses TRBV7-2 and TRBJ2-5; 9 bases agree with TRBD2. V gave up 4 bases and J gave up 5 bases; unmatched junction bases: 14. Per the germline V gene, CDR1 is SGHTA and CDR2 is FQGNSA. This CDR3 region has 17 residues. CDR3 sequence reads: CASSSFPASGITETQYF. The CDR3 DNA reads TGTGCCAGCAGCTCCTTTCCCGCTAGCGGGATTACGGAGACCCAGTACTTC.

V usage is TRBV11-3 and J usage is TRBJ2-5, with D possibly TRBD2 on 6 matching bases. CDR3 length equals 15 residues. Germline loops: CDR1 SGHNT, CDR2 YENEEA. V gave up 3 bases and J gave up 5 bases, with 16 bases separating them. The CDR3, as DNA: TGTGCCAGCAGCTTTTCGGGCGGAGGGATGGAGACCCAGTACTTC. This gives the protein CASSFSGGGMETQYF.

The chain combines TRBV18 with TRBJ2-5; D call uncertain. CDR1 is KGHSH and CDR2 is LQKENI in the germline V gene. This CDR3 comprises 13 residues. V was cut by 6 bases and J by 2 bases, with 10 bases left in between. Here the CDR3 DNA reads TGTGCCAGCTCTCACCAGGATCAAGAGACCCAGTACTTC. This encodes CASSHQDQETQYF.

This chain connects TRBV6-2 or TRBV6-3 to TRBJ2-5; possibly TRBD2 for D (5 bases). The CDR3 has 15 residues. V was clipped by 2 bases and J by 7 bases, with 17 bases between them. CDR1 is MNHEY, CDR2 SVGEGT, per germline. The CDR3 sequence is CASSYAPGGYGTQYF. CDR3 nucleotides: TGTGCCAGCAGTTACGCCCCAGGAGGTTACGGGACCCAGTACTTC.

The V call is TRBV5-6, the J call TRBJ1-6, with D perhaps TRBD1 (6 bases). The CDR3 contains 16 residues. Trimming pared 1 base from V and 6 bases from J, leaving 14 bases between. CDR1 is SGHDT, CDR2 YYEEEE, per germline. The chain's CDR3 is CASSLFGGAANSPLHF. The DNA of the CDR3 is TGTGCCAGCAGCTTGTTTGGGGGGGCGGCTAATTCACCCCTCCACTTT.

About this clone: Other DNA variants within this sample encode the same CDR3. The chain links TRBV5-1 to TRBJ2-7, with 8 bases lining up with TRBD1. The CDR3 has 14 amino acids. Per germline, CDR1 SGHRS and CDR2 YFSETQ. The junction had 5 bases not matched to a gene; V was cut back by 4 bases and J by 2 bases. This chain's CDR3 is CASSPGQGAYEQYF. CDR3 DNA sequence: TGCGCCAGCAGCCCCGGACAGGGCGCCTACGAGCAGTACTTC.

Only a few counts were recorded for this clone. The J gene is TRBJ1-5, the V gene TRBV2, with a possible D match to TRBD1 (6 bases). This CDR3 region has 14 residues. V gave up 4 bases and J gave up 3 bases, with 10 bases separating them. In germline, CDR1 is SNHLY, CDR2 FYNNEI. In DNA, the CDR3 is TGTGCCAGCAGTGCCCAGGGGTACAATCAGCCCCAGCATTTT. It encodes CASSAQGYNQPQHF.

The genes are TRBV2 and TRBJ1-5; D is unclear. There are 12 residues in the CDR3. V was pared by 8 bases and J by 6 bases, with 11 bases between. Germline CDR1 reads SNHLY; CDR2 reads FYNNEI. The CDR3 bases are TGTGCCAGCCGTAGGGAGGGTCAGCCCCAGCATTTT. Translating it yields CASRREGQPQHF.

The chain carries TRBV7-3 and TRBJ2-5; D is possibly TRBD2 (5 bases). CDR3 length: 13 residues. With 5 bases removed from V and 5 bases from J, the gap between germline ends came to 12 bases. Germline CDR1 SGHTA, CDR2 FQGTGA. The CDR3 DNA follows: TGTGCCAGCAGCCAAAGTAGGAGGGAGACCCAGTACTTC. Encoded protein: CASSQSRRETQYF.

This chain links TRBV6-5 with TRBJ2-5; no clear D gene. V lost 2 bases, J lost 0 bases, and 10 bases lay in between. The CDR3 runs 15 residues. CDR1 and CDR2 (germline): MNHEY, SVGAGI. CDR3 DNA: TGTGCCAGCAGTTACCCTGGCGCGGACCAAGAGACCCAGTACTTC. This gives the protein CASSYPGADQETQYF.

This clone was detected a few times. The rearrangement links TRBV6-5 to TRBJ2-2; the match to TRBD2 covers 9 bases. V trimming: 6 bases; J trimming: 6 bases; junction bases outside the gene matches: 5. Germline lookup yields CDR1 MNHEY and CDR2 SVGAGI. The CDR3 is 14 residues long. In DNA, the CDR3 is TGTGCCAGCAGCCCCGCGGGGGGGGCCGGGGAGCTGTTTTTT. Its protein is CASSPAGGAGELFF.

CDR3 DNA: TGTGCCAGCAGCCTAGAAGGGGGGGCCCACCTTTACGAGCAGTACTTC. Encoded protein: CASSLEGGAHLYEQYF. The rearrangement uses TRBV7-6 and TRBJ2-7; TRBD2 is a possible D gene (7 bases). The CDR3 is 16 amino acids. Trimming pared 5 bases from V and 4 bases from J, leaving 21 bases between. From germline, CDR1 is SGHVS and CDR2 FNYEAQ. Variable domain in full (rest from reference TRBV7-6 and TRBJ2-7): GAGVSQSPRYKVTKRGQDVALRCDPISGHVSLYWYRQALGQGPEFLTYFNYEAQQDKSGLPNDRFSAERPEGSISTLTIQRTEQRDSAMYRCASSLEGGAHLYEQYFGPGTRLTVT.

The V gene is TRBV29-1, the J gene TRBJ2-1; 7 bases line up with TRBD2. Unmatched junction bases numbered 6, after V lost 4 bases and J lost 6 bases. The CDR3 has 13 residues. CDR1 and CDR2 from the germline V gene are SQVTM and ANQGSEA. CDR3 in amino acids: CSVGGRSGNEQFF. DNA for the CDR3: TGCAGCGTTGGCGGGAGATCAGGCAATGAGCAGTTCTTC.

CDR3 region: CSVYRGSSYGYTF. The CDR3 DNA is TGCAGCGTTTACAGGGGGTCTAGTTATGGCTACACCTTC. The V call is TRBV29-1, the J call TRBJ1-2, with 8 bases matching TRBD1. Germline V gene data show CDR1 as SQVTM and CDR2 as ANQGSEA. Trimming at V came to 5 bases and at J to 5 bases, leaving 7 bases not matched to a gene. This CDR3 has 13 amino acids.

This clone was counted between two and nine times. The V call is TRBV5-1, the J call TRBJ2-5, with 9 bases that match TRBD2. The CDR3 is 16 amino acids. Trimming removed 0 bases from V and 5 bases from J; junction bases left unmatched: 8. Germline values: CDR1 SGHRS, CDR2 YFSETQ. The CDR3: CASSLDVAGAGETQYF. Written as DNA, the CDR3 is TGCGCCAGCAGCTTGGATGTAGCGGGGGCCGGGGAGACCCAGTACTTC.

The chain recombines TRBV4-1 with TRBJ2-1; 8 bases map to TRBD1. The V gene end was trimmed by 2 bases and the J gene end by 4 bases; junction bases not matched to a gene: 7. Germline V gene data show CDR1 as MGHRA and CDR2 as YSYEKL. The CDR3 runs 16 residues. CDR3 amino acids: CASSQPGQGGYNEQFF. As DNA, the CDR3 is TGCGCCAGCAGCCAACCCGGACAGGGAGGATACAATGAGCAGTTCTTC.

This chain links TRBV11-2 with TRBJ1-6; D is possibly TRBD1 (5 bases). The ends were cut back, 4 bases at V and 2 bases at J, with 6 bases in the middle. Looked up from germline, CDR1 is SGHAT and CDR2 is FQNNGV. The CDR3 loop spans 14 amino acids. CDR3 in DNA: TGTGCCAGCAGCTCGGACACCTATAATTCACCCCTCCACTTT. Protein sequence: CASSSDTYNSPLHF.

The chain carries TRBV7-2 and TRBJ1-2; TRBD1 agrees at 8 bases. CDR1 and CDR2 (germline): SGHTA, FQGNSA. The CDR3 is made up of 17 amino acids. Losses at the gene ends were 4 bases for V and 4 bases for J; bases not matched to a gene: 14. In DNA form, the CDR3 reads TGTGCCAGCAGCTCACCCGAAAAGCCGGGACAGGTCTATGGCTACACCTTC. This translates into CASSSPEKPGQVYGYTF.

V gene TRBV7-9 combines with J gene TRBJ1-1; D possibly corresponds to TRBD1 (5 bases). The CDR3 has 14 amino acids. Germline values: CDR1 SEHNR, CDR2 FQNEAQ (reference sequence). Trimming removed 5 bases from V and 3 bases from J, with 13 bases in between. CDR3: CASSRIQAYTEAFF. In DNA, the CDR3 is TGTGCCAGCAGCCGGATACAGGCTTACACTGAAGCTTTCTTT.

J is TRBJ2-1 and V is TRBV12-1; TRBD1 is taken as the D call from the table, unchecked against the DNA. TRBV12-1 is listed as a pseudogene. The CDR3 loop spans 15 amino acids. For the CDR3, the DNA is TGTGCCAGCAGCCCCTCCGCGGCAGGGGACAATGAGCAGTTCTTC. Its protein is CASSPSAAGDNEQFF.

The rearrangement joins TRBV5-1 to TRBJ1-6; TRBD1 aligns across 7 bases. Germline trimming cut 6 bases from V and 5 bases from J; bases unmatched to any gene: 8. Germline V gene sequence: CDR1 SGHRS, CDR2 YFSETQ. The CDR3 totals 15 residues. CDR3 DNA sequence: TGCGCCAGCACACAGGGGCAGCCTGATAATTCACCCCTCCACTTT. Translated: CASTQGQPDNSPLHF.